Listed below are T cell receptor beta chains from one sample, sequenced in a study of T cell repertoires in Merkel cell carcinoma. Data came from immunoSEQ multiplex PCR; TCRdb stores just in-frame clones and leaves some out. The sample shows fewer than 15,000 clones, roughly 80% of them seen only once. Sequencing was done on a sample of tumor tissue. These receptors came from an adult with Merkel cell carcinoma. The CDR3 runs from the conserved cysteine through the conserved F or W. The D gene is left open where the match is weak. A clone size is listed for some rows: how often the clone was seen (once, few, many), or a class if it is expanded.

v_call	j_call	clone_size	d_call	cdr3_nt	cdr3_aa
TRBV7-2	TRBJ2-5	.	.	TGTGCCAGCAGCCTAACAAAAAGGGAGACCCAGTACTTC	CASSLTKRETQYF
TRBV7-2	TRBJ1-5	.	.	TGTGCCAGCAGCCACGGAGCGTTTCAGCCCCAGCATTTT	CASSHGAFQPQHF
TRBV12-3/TRBV12-4	TRBJ2-2	.	.	TGTGCCAGCTCAAGGGCGAACACCGGGGAGCTGTTTTTT	CASSRANTGELFF
TRBV6-4	TRBJ2-1	.	TRBD1	TGTGCCAGCAGTGCAAGTCGGACAGGCTACAATGAGCAGTTCTTC	CASSASRTGYNEQFF
TRBV7-2	TRBJ1-6	.	TRBD1	TGTGCCAGCAGCCCAGGGGGGCTCGCACCCCTCCACTTT	CASSPGGLAPLHF
TRBV10-1	TRBJ1-5	.	TRBD1	TGCGCCAGCCGCGACAGGGAGTCAGGTCAGCCCCAGCATTTT	CASRDRESGQPQHF
TRBV6-2/TRBV6-3	TRBJ2-7	.	.	TGTGCCAGCAGTTCCGACCCCGCCTGGGAGGGGGCAGGGGCCTACGAGCAGTACTTC	CASSSDPAWEGAGAYEQYF
TRBV7-6	TRBJ2-1	.	.	TGTGCCAGCAGCTCAAGGGGCCACAGCTCCTACAATGAGCAGTTCTTC	CASSSRGHSSYNEQFF
TRBV5-4	TRBJ1-1	once	TRBD1	TGTGCCAGCAGCGTTACAGGGGGACCCCCTGAAGCTTTCTTT	CASSVTGGPPEAFF
TRBV7-6	TRBJ1-3	.	TRBD1	TGTGCCAGCAGCTGGGGGACAGGCCACTCTGGAAACACCATATATTTT	CASSWGTGHSGNTIYF
TRBV4-1	TRBJ2-5	.	.	TGCGCCAGCAGCCAAGCGATCTCTGGACAGCGGTGGGAGACCCAGTACTTC	CASSQAISGQRWETQYF